This TCR beta chain was captured in a study of T cell responses to AZD1222 COVID-19 vaccine. Overall study findings and caveats: With dominance at 160-218 and 743-854, vaccine-associated CD4 TCRs spanned spike. Just six AZD1222 recipients tested seropositive at baseline. Without day 14 samples, only post-peak T cell repertoires were studied.

In regard to this clone: Antigen specificity is unknown.

J was trimmed by 6 bases and V by 0 bases; bases with no gene match: 3. The CDR3 runs to 14 residues. CDR1 is SGHRS and CDR2 is YFSETQ in the germline V gene. Produced via immunoSEQ multiplex PCR; TCRdb's table is partial and in-frame only. The table shows some 140,000 clones, with approximately 92% occurring only once. The chain couples TRBV5-1 to TRBJ1-5, with 7 positions matching TRBD1. The receptor was derived from an adult in good health. Specimen: peripheral blood, collected on day 0 of AZD1222 vaccination. The chain's CDR3 is CASSLGQGVQPQHF. As DNA, the CDR3 is TGCGCCAGCAGCTTGGGACAGGGTGTTCAGCCCCAGCATTTT.